These 12 T cell receptor beta chains came from one sample sequenced in a study of blood T cell repertoires in COVID-19. Assay: immunoSEQ multiplex PCR; the TCRdb copy retains only in-frame clones and omits some. Of about 55,000 clones listed, approximately 85% are singletons. What was sequenced was peripheral blood. The receptor set was obtained from a human donor in a cohort sampled during active COVID-19.

The chain uses TRBV28 and TRBJ2-1; TRBD2 aligns across 7 bases. In germline, CDR1 is MDHEN, CDR2 SYDVKM. The trim removed 6 bases at V and 5 bases at J, leaving 16 bases unmatched. This CDR3 comprises 17 residues. Here the CDR3 reads CASRGIEGGPLHNEQFF. The CDR3 DNA reads as TGTGCCAGCAGGGGCATCGAGGGAGGGCCGCTCCACAATGAGCAGTTCTTC.

A note on this clone: Sequence at one end of the junction differs from germline and may be a read error. This chain uses TRBV5-1 with TRBJ2-5; the D gene is possibly TRBD2 (6 bases). CDR1 SGHRS and CDR2 YFSETQ come from the germline V gene. The CDR3 extends over 13 amino acids. The CDR3: CASSLGGEEAQYF. The CDR3 nucleotides are TGCGCCAGCAGCTTGGGGGGGGAAGAGGCCCAGTACTTC.

A single count supports this clone. V is TRBV13 and J is TRBJ1-6; D gene uncertain. Germline V lookup: CDR1 PRHDT, CDR2 FYEKMQ (reference sequence). The ends were cut back, 5 bases at V and 4 bases at J, with 21 bases in the middle. CDR3 size: 18 residues. CDR3 region: CASSRHPAAVDYNSPLHF. In nucleotides, the CDR3 is TGTGCCAGCAGCCGCCATCCCGCTGCGGTGGATTATAATTCACCCCTCCACTTT. The variable domain in full, with the rest retrieved from reference TRBV13 and TRBJ1-6, is AAGVIQSPRHLIKEKRETATLKCYPIPRHDTVYWYQQGPGQDPQFLISFYEKMQSDKGSIPDRFSAQQFSDYHSELNMSSLELGDSALYFCASSRHPAAVDYNSPLHFGNGTRLTVT.

V is TRBV6-5 and J is TRBJ2-5; 10 nucleotides match TRBD2. Per the germline V gene, CDR1 is MNHEY and CDR2 is SVGAGI. J lost 4 bases, V lost 4 bases, and 6 bases had no gene match. This CDR3 is built from 15 residues. The CDR3 loop reads CASSWSGRAGETQYF. DNA of the CDR3: TGTGCCAGCAGTTGGAGCGGGAGGGCCGGAGAGACCCAGTACTTC.

The rearrangement joins TRBV19 to TRBJ2-3; possibly TRBD1 for D (5 bases). The CDR3 has 14 amino acids. Trimming shortened V by 6 bases and J by 4 bases, and 14 bases separated the two germline ends. Germline CDR1 LNHDA, CDR2 SQIVND (reference sequence). In DNA, the CDR3 is TGTGCCAGTAGGGGTTTAGCAGGGTCAGATACGCAGTATTTT. Translation gives CASRGLAGSDTQYF.

V usage is TRBV7-9 and J usage is TRBJ1-2; D unresolved. Germline V gene lookup returns CDR1 SEHNR and CDR2 FQNEAQ (reference sequence). The CDR3 length is 14 residues. The V and J ends lost 1 base and 8 bases respectively, with 14 bases between them. The CDR3 here is CASSLVGSLTGYTF. CDR3 DNA: TGTGCCAGCAGCTTAGTGGGCAGCCTTACGGGCTACACCTTC.

CDR3: CASSLRVSGGQQETQYF. In DNA form, the CDR3 reads TGTGCCAGCAGCTTAAGGGTGTCGGGGGGCCAGCAAGAGACCCAGTACTTC. The chain links TRBV7-2 to TRBJ2-5, with D possibly TRBD2 on 7 matching bases. Germline CDR1 reads SGHTA; CDR2 reads FQGNSA. The ends were cut back, 2 bases at V and 2 bases at J, with 18 bases in the middle. CDR3 length equals 17 residues. Using reference TRBV7-2 and TRBJ2-5 for the parts outside the CDR3, the full variable domain is GAGVSQSPSNKVTEKGKDVELRCDPISGHTALYWYRQSLGQGLEFLIYFQGNSAPDKSGLPSDRFSAERTGGSVSTLTIQRTQQEDSAVYLCASSLRVSGGQQETQYFGPGTRLLVL.

V is TRBV6-5 and J is TRBJ1-3, with D possibly being TRBD1 (5 bases). This CDR3 comprises 13 residues. Germline V gives CDR1 MNHEY, CDR2 SVGAGI. V gave up 7 bases and J gave up 3 bases, with 10 bases separating them. The CDR3 coding sequence is TGTGCCAGCATATTCAGGGATGGAAACACCATATATTTT. This codes for CASIFRDGNTIYF.

The V call is TRBV28, the J call TRBJ1-3; tentatively, D is TRBD1 (5 bases). Looked up from germline, CDR1 is MDHEN and CDR2 is SYDVKM. V lost 7 bases to trimming and J lost 3 bases, with 13 bases between them. CDR3 length: 14 residues. The CDR3 sequence: CASKTNRGGNTIYF. CDR3 bases: TGTGCCAGCAAGACAAATAGGGGTGGAAACACCATATATTTT.

The V call is TRBV29-1, the J call TRBJ1-3; a possible D gene is TRBD1 (5 bases). This CDR3 spans 13 amino acids. V gave up 4 bases and J gave up 4 bases, with 11 bases separating them. Germline loops: CDR1 SQVTM, CDR2 ANQGSEA. DNA for the CDR3: TGCAGCGTTGTAAAGGGGCAAGGAAACACCATATATTTT. Its protein product is CSVVKGQGNTIYF. Complete variable domain (other parts from reference TRBV29-1 and TRBJ1-3): SAVISQKPSRDICQRGTSLTIQCQVDSQVTMMFWYRQQPGQSLTLIATANQGSEATYESGFVIDKFPISRPNLTFSTLTVSNMSPEDSSIYLCSVVKGQGNTIYFGEGSWLTVV.

This chain connects TRBV5-4 to TRBJ2-3; D perhaps matches TRBD1 (5 bases). V was cut by 2 bases and J by 5 bases, with 9 bases left in between. The CDR3 has 13 residues. Germline V gene sequence: CDR1 SGHNT, CDR2 YYREEE (reference sequence). CDR3 loop: CASSLGVGDTQYF. CDR3 DNA sequence: TGTGCCAGCAGCTTAGGGGTGGGAGATACGCAGTATTTT.

This chain uses TRBV5-4 with TRBJ2-5; 9 bases align to TRBD2. Germline V CDR1 and CDR2: SGHNT, YYREEE (reference sequence). J gave up 5 bases and V 0 bases, and 5 bases lay outside the gene matches. This CDR3 is 15 amino acids long. The CDR3 nucleotides are TGTGCCAGCAGCTTGGCCTCGGCGGGAGGGGAGACCCAGTACTTC. It encodes CASSLASAGGETQYF.